One sample yielded the 25 T cell receptor beta chains listed below, sequenced in a study of CXCR3-negative and CXCR3-positive naive CD8 T cells (dated by TCRdb to the late 2010s). Sequencing was performed on a NextSeq 550. The Human TCR Profiling Kit (MiLaboratory) was used to prepare UMI-labeled 5' RACE TRB cDNA libraries. TCRdb reprocessed the raw reads; every CDR3 protein sequence is a single record, and DNA is not supplied. This sample's table lists about 41,000 distinct CDR3 sequences. The top ten clonotypes cover 14% to 15% of the sample. The sample taken for sequencing was memory CD8+ T cells from blood. The sample's cell subset or site label, decoded: conventional CD8+ memory T cells (TMEM), sorted as controls. The receptors originated from a human donor in good health. Some clones in this sample may be carry-over from other donors' samples.

By frequency, this clonotype registers medium-sized. This chain uses TRBV3-1 with TRBJ1-1. The CDR3 is made up of 15 amino acids. CDR1 and CDR2 from the germline V gene are LGHDT and YNNKEL (reference sequence). The CDR3 is CASSQASGKNTEAFF.

The J gene is TRBJ2-1, the V gene TRBV7-9. The CDR3 contains 12 residues. Per the germline V gene, CDR1 is SEHNR and CDR2 is FQNEAQ (reference sequence). The CDR3 loop is CASSFLTNEQFF.

The chain employs TRBV7-9 and TRBJ2-1; TCRdb outputs TRBD1, but without DNA this stays unchecked. From germline, CDR1 is SEHNR and CDR2 FQNEAQ (reference sequence). The CDR3 has 15 amino acids. CDR3: CASSPGQGALVEQFF.

The chain combines TRBV15 with TRBJ2-7. The CDR3 totals 15 residues. Germline lookup yields CDR1 LNHNV and CDR2 YYDKDF (reference sequence). CDR3 loop: CATSVRVGEPYEQYF.

The genes are TRBV7-9 and TRBJ1-1; checking the TCRdb D call of TRBD1 is not possible without DNA. There are 14 residues in the CDR3. CDR1 is SEHNR, CDR2 FQNEAQ, per germline (reference sequence). The CDR3 is CASSSTGTGTEAFF.

The V gene is TRBV2, the J gene TRBJ1-2; checking the TCRdb D call of TRBD1 is not possible without DNA. Germline loops: CDR1 SNHLY, CDR2 FYNNEI. CDR3 length: 19 residues. This chain's CDR3 is CASTPKGLDRGPANYGYTF.

The CDR3 is CSARDLTGGAEAFF. The chain combines TRBV20-1 with TRBJ1-1; TCRdb's assignment of TRBD1 cannot be checked, as there is no DNA. The CDR3 runs 14 residues. Germline V gene data show CDR1 as DFQATT and CDR2 as SNEGSKA (reference sequence).

The chain links TRBV24-1 to TRBJ2-2. The CDR3 covers 14 residues. CDR1 and CDR2 (germline): KGHDR, SFDVKD. CDR3: CATSDLPNTGELFF.

This chain connects TRBV7-9 to TRBJ1-5; TCRdb names TRBD1, which stays unverified in the absence of DNA. The CDR3 is 14 amino acids. Germline CDR1 and CDR2: SEHNR and FQNEAQ (reference sequence). The CDR3 reads CASSSNRGDQPQHF.

The chain couples TRBV9 to TRBJ2-7. Germline V lookup: CDR1 SGDLS, CDR2 YYNGEE. This CDR3 comprises 14 residues. CDR3 sequence: CASSAAGGSYEQYF.

The V call is TRBV7-9, the J call TRBJ1-2; TCRdb's D call of TRBD1 is untestable without DNA. CDR3 length: 13 residues. Germline assignment: CDR1 SEHNR and CDR2 FQNEAQ (reference sequence). The CDR3 reads CATFPPGLYGYTF. Full variable domain (remainder filled in from reference TRBV7-9 and TRBJ1-2): DTGVSQNPRHKITKRGQNVTFRCDPISEHNRLYWYRQTLGQGPEFLTYFQNEAQLEKSRLLSDRFSAERPKGSFSTLEIQRTEQGDSAMYLCATFPPGLYGYTFGSGTRLTVV.

The CDR3 sequence is CSVDSGGAGEQFF. The genes are TRBV29-1 and TRBJ2-1; TCRdb gives TRBD2 as the D gene, but with no DNA this cannot be confirmed. The CDR3 sequence is 13 residues long. Germline CDR1 SQVTM, CDR2 ANQGSEA.

V gene TRBV27 combines with J gene TRBJ1-2; as DNA is missing, the TRBD1 call by TCRdb cannot be tested. The CDR3 loop spans 14 amino acids. Germline CDR1 and CDR2: MNHEY and SMNVEV (reference sequence). This chain's CDR3 is CASSFVVGAGGYTF.

The chain links TRBV27 to TRBJ1-6; TCRdb outputs TRBD1, but without DNA this stays unchecked. The germline CDR1 and CDR2 sequences are MNHEY and SMNVEV (reference sequence). There are 17 residues in the CDR3. The CDR3 region is CASSLLWGPPSNSPLHF.

V usage is TRBV4-3 and J usage is TRBJ2-2; TCRdb proposes TRBD2, but this gene call is untestable without DNA. This CDR3 has 15 amino acids. CDR1 LGHNA and CDR2 YSLEER come from the germline V gene. CDR3 sequence reads: CASGAGTTNTGELFF.

This chain joins TRBV28 and TRBJ1-4; the D call from TCRdb, TRBD1, cannot be confirmed without DNA. CDR1 and CDR2 from the germline V gene are MDHEN and SYDVKM. This CDR3 is built from 16 residues. The CDR3 reads CASSQGQGRVNEKLFF.

The chain recombines TRBV4-3 with TRBJ1-2. CDR3 length: 14 amino acids. Per the germline V gene, CDR1 is LGHNA and CDR2 is YSLEER. The CDR3 loop is CASSQDLGHYGYTF.

Here the CDR3 reads CASQGWSSYNEQFF. The gene calls are TRBV7-8 and TRBJ2-1. The CDR3 runs to 14 residues. CDR1 is SGHVS, CDR2 FQNEAQ, per germline. Full variable domain (rest looked up from reference TRBV7-8 and TRBJ2-1): GAGVSQSPRYKVAKRGQDVALRCDPISGHVSLFWYQQALGQGPEFLTYFQNEAQLDKSGLPSDRFFAERPEGSVSTLKIQRTQQEDSAVYLCASQGWSSYNEQFFGPGTRLTVL.

The gene calls are TRBV12-3 or TRBV12-4 and TRBJ1-5; TCRdb reports TRBD1, a call that lacks DNA to check it against. This CDR3 contains 13 residues. CDR3 residues: CASSPGSNQPQHF.

This chain links TRBV6-2 or TRBV6-3 with TRBJ1-5. The CDR3 spans 13 residues. CDR1 and CDR2 from the germline V gene are MNHEY and SVGEGT. The CDR3 here is CASSDNVNQPQHF.

This sequence joins TRBV27 and TRBJ2-7. This CDR3 region has 15 residues. Germline V gene data show CDR1 as MNHEY and CDR2 as SMNVEV (reference sequence). CDR3 sequence reads: CASSPSTASSYEQYF.

J is TRBJ1-1 and V is TRBV9; with no DNA, the TCRdb D assignment of TRBD1 cannot be verified. The CDR3 totals 16 residues. Looked up from germline, CDR1 is SGDLS and CDR2 is YYNGEE. CDR3 protein: CASSAQRQGADTEAFF.

This chain links TRBV19 with TRBJ1-2. The germline V gene has CDR1 LNHDA and CDR2 SQIVND (reference sequence). The CDR3 is made up of 14 amino acids. CDR3 sequence reads: CASSIDYGGKGYTF.

V is TRBV14 and J is TRBJ1-1; the TCRdb call, TRBD1, lacks DNA for checking. The germline gives CDR1 SGHDN, CDR2 FVKESK. CDR3 size: 16 residues. This CDR3 reads CASSQGQPNWNTEAFF.

CDR3 region: CSASRAGVDSYEQYF. The rearrangement joins TRBV20-1 to TRBJ2-7; the TCRdb call, TRBD1, lacks DNA for checking. This CDR3 has 15 amino acids. Germline CDR1 and CDR2: DFQATT and SNEGSKA (reference sequence).